The 5 T cell receptor beta chains below were found in one sample sequenced in a study of blood T cell repertoires in COVID-19. Sequenced by immunoSEQ multiplex PCR; TCRdb stores in-frame clones only, minus some. This table holds 200,000 to 250,000 clones, 90% found once. Sequenced sample: peripheral blood. Every receptor here comes from a man younger than 40 with COVID-19, enrolled during active disease.

The V and J genes are TRBV2 and TRBJ1-1; 9 positions agree with TRBD1. Germline CDR1 SNHLY, CDR2 FYNNEI. The V gene end was trimmed by 8 bases and the J gene end by 7 bases; junction bases not matched to a gene: 5. This CDR3 comprises 12 residues. CDR3 coding DNA: TGTGCCAGCCTGGGACAGGGTGTTGAAGCTTTCTTT. The encoded protein is CASLGQGVEAFF. The entire variable domain, with the rest obtained from reference TRBV2 and TRBJ1-1, is as follows: EPEVTQTPSHQVTQMGQEVILRCVPISNHLYFYWYRQILGQKVEFLVSFYNNEISEKSEIFDDQFSVERPDGSNFTLKIRSTKLEDSAMYFCASLGQGVEAFFGQGTRLTVV.

The rearrangement joins TRBV12-3 or TRBV12-4 to TRBJ1-3; possibly TRBD1 for D (6 bases). V was shortened by 8 bases and J by 4 bases, with 12 bases between the two germline ends. The CDR3 runs to 13 residues. CDR3 nucleotide sequence: TGTGCCAGCCCGGGGGGGGCCGGAAACACCATATATTTT. The encoded protein is CASPGGAGNTIYF.

The gene calls are TRBV28 and TRBJ2-2; maybe TRBD1 (6 bases). The CDR3 runs 16 residues. Trimming left V 4 bases short and J 0 bases short, with 12 bases between. CDR1 MDHEN and CDR2 SYDVKM come from the germline V gene. The CDR3, as DNA: TGTGCCAGCAGTTCCCGCGGACAGACGAACACCGGGGAGCTGTTTTTT. It codes for CASSSRGQTNTGELFF. Together with reference TRBV28 and TRBJ2-2, the CDR3 gives the full variable domain: DVKVTQSSRYLVKRTGEKVFLECVQDMDHENMFWYRQDPGLGLRLIYFSYDVKMKEKGDIPEGYSVSREKKERFSLILESASTNQTSMYLCASSSRGQTNTGELFFGEGSRLTVL.

The CDR3: CASSPGGGREYGYTF. For the CDR3, the DNA is TGTGCCAGCAGCCCCGGGGGAGGCAGGGAGTATGGCTACACCTTC. The J gene is TRBJ1-2, the V gene TRBV9; perhaps TRBD1 as D (5 bases). V lost 4 bases to trimming and J lost 5 bases, with 18 bases between them. CDR1 is SGDLS, CDR2 YYNGEE, per germline. This CDR3 has 15 amino acids.

V gene TRBV18 combines with J gene TRBJ1-5; 7 bases agree with TRBD1. The CDR3 has 15 amino acids. The V gene end was trimmed by 2 bases and the J gene end by 6 bases; junction bases not matched to a gene: 7. Looked up from germline, CDR1 is KGHSH and CDR2 is LQKENI. CDR3: CASSPEDRVGQPQHF. CDR3 DNA: TGTGCCAGCTCACCAGAAGACAGGGTTGGTCAGCCCCAGCATTTT.